This T cell receptor (beta chain) appears in the sequencing data of a study of tumor-infiltrating lymphocytes in primary liver carcinoma (dated by TCRdb to 2016 to 2017). At the level of the whole study: The five patients, three men and two women aged 30 to 69 years, had hepatocellular carcinoma (four) or combined HCC and intrahepatic cholangiocarcinoma (one). Tumors of the five patients were stage T1-T3 N0M0 with maximum diameters of roughly 4.2 to 11 cm. Reproducibility between technical replicate repertoires was high, with correlation coefficients above 0.98 and mean shared-clone rates about 0.89. For each liver tumor, the study sampled five regions along with adjacent normal tissue and blood, and applied TCRbeta repertoire sequencing, expression microarrays and whole-exome sequencing. Each sample produced about 3.65 to 7.13 million productive TCRbeta reads, and read depth showed no significant difference between tissue types. To link TCRbeta repertoire diversity to the local molecular phenotype, the 25 tumor region samples were profiled with Agilent mRNA microarrays. A total of roughly 35 specimens from 5 patients, comprising some 25 tumor regions, 5 adjacent noncancerous liver tissues and 5 peripheral blood samples, were covered by TCRbeta repertoire sequencing. Here is what the overall study found, with its caveats: The top 250 clones made up a significantly larger repertoire fraction in tumors than in blood (p = 0.039). With just a few patients in the study, the authors point out that the findings should be validated in a larger study. Pairs of tumor regions showed greater repertoire overlap (mean around 36%) than tumor-adjacent pairs (around 17%) or tumor-blood pairs (approximately 15%), which is consistent with antigen-driven expansion. Just about 7-25% of top clones turned up in all five regions of a tumor, which suggests spatial heterogeneity among tumor-infiltrating T cells. Because only the TCR beta chain was sequenced and unpaired alpha chains were not captured, true repertoire diversity is likely underestimated. Comparison of CD4+ and CD8+ T cell repertoires was precluded by the use of bulk unsorted samples.

A constant-region primer and ProtoScript II reverse transcriptase were used to reverse-transcribe TCRbeta-specific cDNA from approximately 500 ng total RNA. The TCRbeta libraries were prepared through three rounds of nested multiplex PCR following a slightly modified ARM-PCR procedure. Each of the first two PCR rounds ran for approximately 11 cycles using multiplex TRBV1-TRBV30 forward primers together with a Cbeta reverse primer. Sample barcodes and Illumina adapters were added in a final 25-cycle PCR with Deep VentR polymerase. Before sequencing, amplicons of 200-500 bp were gel-purified using a QIAquick gel extraction kit. The TCRbeta amplicons were sequenced with 250-bp paired-end reads on an Illumina HiSeq 2500. The paper's data handling went like this. Trimmomatic v0.33 was used to quality-trim the reads, and FLASH v1.2.11 was used to merge paired reads so that full CDR3 sequences could be recovered. V, D and J germline segments were assigned to the rearranged TCRbeta sequences by MiGEC v1.2.1b. Clonotype statistics and Shannon-Wiener diversity indices were calculated with VDJtools v1.0.0. Except for diversity analysis, only the 250 most abundant clonotypes of each sample were used in subsequent analyses to reduce sampling bias. Using fastp at Q25 and MiXCR, TCRdb reprocessed the public reads and kept productive beta chains. Duplicate CDR3 protein sequences are folded into a single record with the most common DNA and genes. TCRdb's processing, not the study's, gives the V and J calls here. Present in this sample are approximately 100,000 distinct CDR3 sequences, 65% to 75% of which were seen just once. Jointly, the top ten make up 12% of the sample.

V ends up 5 bases short and J 1 base short, with an unmatched junction base count of 17. Taken from the germline V gene, the CDR1 and CDR2 loops are SGHRS and YFSETQ. Including cysteine and phenylalanine, the CDR3 has 18 amino acids. Only the CDR3 DNA is retained, 54 bases long and in frame from the first base. This clonotype has just one count. Its antigen is not yet known. This clone may be a read error of a much larger clone one base away. Without any cell sorting, total RNA and DNA were extracted together from 20-30 mg of bulk tissue using the AllPrep DNA/RNA mini kit. Four or five patients with histopathologically diagnosed primary liver carcinoma underwent surgical resection in China between late 2015 and March 2016. Chronic HBV infection was present in the patients, and the patients were treatment-naive at sampling. Each tumor was sampled at five spatially separated regions: the superior, inferior, left-lateral and right-lateral poles and the tumor centre. Histological examination found more than 90% viable tumor cells in every tumor sample. Each fresh piece of tumor and adjacent tissue was cut in two, with one half stored in RNAlater at -80 degrees C and the other half sent for histology.

The origin of this receptor is a woman aged 55-75 years with primary liver carcinoma and hepatitis B virus infection. Specimen: liver tumor tissue from sampling region 2. The sample's cell subset or site label is to be understood as: tumor region T2, inferior pole. The V and J segments used are TRBV5-1 and TRBJ1-2; 7 central bases correspond to TRBD1. The CDR3 corresponds to CASSPNSGGTNLNYGYTF. The nucleotide sequence is given as TGCGCCAGCAGTCCGAATTCAGGGGGGACGAATCTTAACTATGGCTACACCTTC. The full variable domain, completed from the reference TRBV5-1 and TRBJ1-2 proteins outside the CDR3, reads KAGVTQTPRYLIKTRGQQVTLSCSPISGHRSVSWYQQTPGQGLQFLFEYFSETQRNKGNFPGRFSGRQFSNSRSEMNVSTLELGDSALYLCASSPNSGGTNLNYGYTFGSGTRLTVV.